Each of the 5 T cell receptor beta chains below was sequenced from the same sample in a study of blood T cell repertoires in COVID-19. Assay: immunoSEQ multiplex PCR; the TCRdb copy retains only in-frame clones and omits some. The sample carries some 76,000 clones, roughly 80% recorded once. The sequencing sample was made of peripheral blood. The receptors were sampled from a woman aged 60-70 years with acute or convalescent COVID-19.

This clone is labeled as medium-sized (0.01 to 0.1%). The chain uses TRBV3-1 (or the pseudogene TRBV3-2) and TRBJ2-7, with TRBD2 identical over 8 bases. The CDR3 has 17 residues. In germline, CDR1 is LGHDT, CDR2 YNNKEL (reference sequence). J lost 2 bases, V lost 0 bases, and 9 bases had no gene match. The CDR3 protein is CASSQDSGIAGTYEQYV. The CDR3, as DNA: TGTGCCAGCAGCCAAGATAGTGGGATAGCGGGGACCTACGAGCAGTACGTC.

This clone came up a few times. This chain connects TRBV6-6 to TRBJ2-3; the match to TRBD1 covers 8 bases. The trim removed 5 bases at V and 1 base at J, leaving 2 bases unmatched. The CDR3 totals 14 residues. CDR1 MNHNY and CDR2 SVGAGI come from the germline V gene (reference sequence). The CDR3 DNA is TGTGCCAGCAGTAAGACAGGGGGCACAGATACGCAGTATTTT. Residues: CASSKTGGTDTQYF.

This clone turned up a few times. The CDR3: CASSLGANNEKLFF. CDR3 DNA: TGTGCCAGCAGCCTCGGAGCGAATAATGAAAAACTGTTTTTT. The chain is built from TRBV7-9 and TRBJ1-4; unclear D gene. CDR3 length: 14 residues. Germline CDR1 and CDR2: SEHNR and FQNEAQ (reference sequence). V lost 5 bases and J 4 bases, leaving 11 bases between the germline ends.

This chain joins TRBV3-1 (or the pseudogene TRBV3-2) and TRBJ2-5; 9 bases agree with TRBD2. CDR1 LGHDT and CDR2 YNNKEL come from the germline V gene (reference sequence). The CDR3 runs 19 residues. Trimming at V came to 2 bases and at J to 2 bases, leaving 15 bases not matched to a gene. The CDR3 loop is CASSQFSPAGTSLQETQYF. The DNA of the CDR3 is TGTGCCAGCAGCCAATTCTCTCCGGCCGGGACTAGCCTACAAGAGACCCAGTACTTC.

The chain combines TRBV28 with TRBJ2-7; TRBD2 is a possible D gene (6 bases). Germline V gene sequence: CDR1 MDHEN, CDR2 SYDVKM. The CDR3 covers 12 residues. Trimming shortened V by 7 bases and J by 6 bases, and 13 bases separated the two germline ends. CDR3 amino acids: CASTISGLEQYF. The DNA for the CDR3 is TGTGCCAGCACCATCTCGGGACTCGAGCAGTACTTC. Filled out from reference TRBV28 and TRBJ2-7, the complete variable domain reads DVKVTQSSRYLVKRTGEKVFLECVQDMDHENMFWYRQDPGLGLRLIYFSYDVKMKEKGDIPEGYSVSREKKERFSLILESASTNQTSMYLCASTISGLEQYFGPGTRLTVT.